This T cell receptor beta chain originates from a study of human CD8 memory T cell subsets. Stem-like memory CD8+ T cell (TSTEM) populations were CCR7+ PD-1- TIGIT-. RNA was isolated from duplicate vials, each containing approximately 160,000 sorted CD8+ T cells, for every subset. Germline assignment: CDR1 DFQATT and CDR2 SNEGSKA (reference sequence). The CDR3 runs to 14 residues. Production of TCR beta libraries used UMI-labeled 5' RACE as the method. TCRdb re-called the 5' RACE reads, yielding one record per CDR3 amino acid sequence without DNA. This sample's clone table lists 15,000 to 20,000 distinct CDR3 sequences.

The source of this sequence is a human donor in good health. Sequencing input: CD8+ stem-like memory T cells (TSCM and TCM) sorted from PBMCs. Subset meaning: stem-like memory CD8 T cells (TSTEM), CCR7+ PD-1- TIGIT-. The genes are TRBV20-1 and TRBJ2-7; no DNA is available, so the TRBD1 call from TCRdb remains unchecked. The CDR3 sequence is CSARDLQGIYEQYF.